The source of this TCR beta chain is a study of blood T cell repertoires in COVID-19. Overall study context: Spain, Italy and the United States supplied samples that represented acute and convalescent COVID-19. PBMCs, B-cell-depleted T cells, or T cells provided the cDNA or gDNA that made up the material.

Methods used by the authors: How many nucleated cells were present was estimated from reference gene primer amplification. The table came from immunoSEQ multiplex PCR; TCRdb's copy has only in-frame clones and leaves some out. The DNA was the basis for D and trimming; V, J and clone size are from that table. The data show 120,000 to 150,000 clones, about 79% seen once. With V trimmed by 5 bases and J by 4 bases, 6 bases remained unmatched. Germline CDR1 and CDR2: SEHNR and FQNEAQ (reference sequence). This CDR3 has 14 residues. This clone has only one observation. The sequence came from a woman aged 45-60 years in a cohort sampled during active or convalescent COVID-19. The chain combines TRBV7-9 with TRBJ2-7, with 9 bases that match TRBD1. Specimen: peripheral blood. The CDR3 loop is CASSDRDRAYEQYF. The CDR3 DNA sequence: TGTGCCAGCAGCGACCGGGACAGGGCGTACGAGCAGTACTTC.